This T cell receptor (beta chain) was captured by sequencing in a study of blood T cells in healthy people across ages. A second PCR, run for 7 to 11 cycles, used a sample-barcoded 5' primer plus a J-beta primer mix. TCRdb reprocessed the 5' RACE reads with MiXCR, giving one entry per CDR3 protein. Among some 920,000 distinct CDR3 sequences listed, around 54% were seen once. Isolation of PBMCs gave at least 6 million cells per sample. Source material: blood. The sequence derives from a woman in her sixties or seventies in good health.

The CDR3 sequence is CASSFRGGNEKLFF. CDR3 sequence (DNA): TGTGCCAGCAGTTTCAGGGGAGGTAATGAAAAACTGTTTTTT. The rearrangement joins TRBV28 to TRBJ1-4, with D possibly matching TRBD1 (6 bases). The CDR3 runs to 14 residues. CDR1 MDHEN and CDR2 SYDVKM come from the germline V gene. V was clipped by 3 bases and J by 4 bases, with 9 bases between them.